These T cell receptor beta chains were read from a single sample in a study of graft-versus-host responses after intestinal transplantation. Clones were sequenced by immunoSEQ multiplex PCR, and TCRdb holds only the in-frame ones, with some missing. The data show under 20,000 clones, 38% seen once. Sequenced material: alloreactive CD4+ T cells from a mixed lymphocyte reaction culture, taken before intestinal transplant. The receptors were sampled from a human patient who received an intestinal transplant. The CDR3 runs from the conserved cysteine through the conserved F or W. The order of the fields is J gene, V gene, clone size, D gene, CDR3 DNA, CDR3 protein. The D gene is left open where the match is weak. Rows give clone size only sometimes, using once, few, many, or a class for an expanded clone.

J: TRBJ1-5
V: TRBV5-1
size: once
D: -
DNA: TGCGCCAGCAGCTCAGGGTATTCCAATCAGCCCCAGCATTTT
CDR3: CASSSGYSNQPQHF

J: TRBJ1-5
V: TRBV2
size: once
D: -
DNA: TGTGCCAGCAGTGAGGTAACGCGCAATCAGCCCCAGCATTTT
CDR3: CASSEVTRNQPQHF

J: TRBJ1-1
V: TRBV18
size: -
D: TRBD1
DNA: TGTGCCAGCTCACCAAAAAACAGGGGGGAAAACACTGAAGCTTTCTTT
CDR3: CASSPKNRGENTEAFF

J: TRBJ1-6
V: TRBV5-1
size: few
D: -
DNA: TGCGCCAGCCGCCGGGTCGGTCGATATAATTCACCCCTCCACTTT
CDR3: CASRRVGRYNSPLHF

J: TRBJ2-2
V: TRBV25-1
size: -
D: TRBD2
DNA: TGTGCCAGCAGGGGCCTAGCGGGGGTAACCGGGGAGCTGTTTTTT
CDR3: CASRGLAGVTGELFF

J: TRBJ2-5
V: TRBV5-6
size: -
D: -
DNA: TGTGCCAGCAGCTTGGGCTGGCGAGAGACCCAGTACTTC
CDR3: CASSLGWRETQYF

J: TRBJ2-2
V: TRBV2
size: -
D: -
DNA: TGTGCCAGCAGCGGAACTAGGGTCGGGGAGCTGTTTTTT
CDR3: CASSGTRVGELFF

J: TRBJ1-1
V: TRBV7-9
size: -
D: -
DNA: TGTGCCAGCAGCTTATACACTGAAGCTTTCTTT
CDR3: CASSLYTEAFF

J: TRBJ2-5
V: TRBV27
size: -
D: TRBD2
DNA: TGTGCCAGCAGTGCCGGGACTACACACAAGACCCAGTACTTC
CDR3: CASSAGTTHKTQYF

J: TRBJ1-4
V: TRBV4-1
size: medium-sized
D: -
DNA: TGCGCCAGCAGCCAAGATCGGTCAGGGACTAATGAAAAACTGTTTTTT
CDR3: CASSQDRSGTNEKLFF

J: TRBJ2-2
V: TRBV9
size: -
D: TRBD2
DNA: TGTGCCAGCAGCCCATTTGTGGGGCGGGGGTCCGGGGAGCTGTTTTTT
CDR3: CASSPFVGRGSGELFF

J: TRBJ1-3
V: TRBV7-8
size: -
D: TRBD1
DNA: TGTGCCAGCCTGGACAGGGCAGGAAACACCATATATTTT
CDR3: CASLDRAGNTIYF

J: TRBJ1-2
V: TRBV7-9
size: few
D: -
DNA: TGTGCCAGCAGCCACACTCAGGGAAACCGCTACACCTTC
CDR3: CASSHTQGNRYTF

J: TRBJ2-1
V: TRBV6-5
size: -
D: -
DNA: TGTGCCAGCAGTTACGCGACTACCTCTGGGTACAATGAGCAGTTCTTC
CDR3: CASSYATTSGYNEQFF

J: TRBJ1-3
V: TRBV6-5
size: -
D: -
DNA: TGTGCCAGCAGACCACCCGGGACCCCTGGAAACACCATATATTTT
CDR3: CASRPPGTPGNTIYF

J: TRBJ1-1
V: TRBV11-2
size: -
D: -
DNA: TGTGCCAGCAGCTTAATGACTGAAGCTTTCTTT
CDR3: CASSLMTEAFF

J: TRBJ2-3
V: TRBV30
size: -
D: TRBD1
DNA: TGTGCCTGGAGTGTATGGACAGGGCTTAAGAATACGCAGTATTTT
CDR3: CAWSVWTGLKNTQYF

J: TRBJ2-1
V: TRBV2
size: few
D: -
DNA: TGTGCCAGCAGTGAGAGGGTGCCAAGGGAGTTCTTC
CDR3: CASSERVPREFF

J: TRBJ2-3
V: TRBV7-2
size: -
D: TRBD2
DNA: TGTGCCAGCAGCTTAGCGTTTTCAGGCGGGGGGGCCACAGATACGCAGTATTTT
CDR3: CASSLAFSGGGATDTQYF

J: TRBJ2-7
V: TRBV6-6
size: -
D: -
DNA: TGTGCCAGCAGTAGGCTTGCGGGGACCTACGAGCAGTACTTC
CDR3: CASSRLAGTYEQYF

J: TRBJ1-1
V: TRBV6-6
size: -
D: -
DNA: TGTGCCAGCAGCCTACCAAGGAACACTGAAGCTTTCTTT
CDR3: CASSLPRNTEAFF

J: TRBJ1-1
V: TRBV12-5
size: -
D: -
DNA: TGTGCTAGTGGTTTGAGTAGGAACACTGAAGCTTTCTTT
CDR3: CASGLSRNTEAFF

J: TRBJ2-2
V: TRBV5-4
size: -
D: TRBD1
DNA: TGTGCCAGCAGCTTCGCCGCGGGACAGGGTGTCCCCGGGGAGCTGTTTTTT
CDR3: CASSFAAGQGVPGELFF

J: TRBJ2-3
V: TRBV2
size: -
D: TRBD1
DNA: TGTGCCAGCAGCCGGACAGGGGGCGCGGCAGATACGCAGTATTTT
CDR3: CASSRTGGAADTQYF

J: TRBJ1-2
V: TRBV18
size: few
D: -
DNA: TGTGCCAGCTCCCCCCGGGGAGGCCCGGGCGGCTACACCTTC
CDR3: CASSPRGGPGGYTF

J: TRBJ2-5
V: TRBV29-1
size: few
D: -
DNA: TGCAGCGTCGCAAACCAAGAGACCCAGTACTTC
CDR3: CSVANQETQYF

J: TRBJ1-1
V: TRBV20-1
size: few
D: -
DNA: TGCAGTGCGGGGAGGTTCACTGAAGCTTTCTTT
CDR3: CSAGRFTEAFF

J: TRBJ2-3
V: TRBV10-3
size: -
D: TRBD2
DNA: TGTGCCTCTCAGTCGGGACTACCCACAGATACGCAGTATTTT
CDR3: CASQSGLPTDTQYF

J: TRBJ1-2
V: TRBV5-4
size: once
D: -
DNA: TGTGCCAGCAGCCGGGGGGGCAACTATGGCTACACCTTC
CDR3: CASSRGGNYGYTF

J: TRBJ2-5
V: TRBV11-3
size: -
D: TRBD2
DNA: TGTGCCAGCAGCCCCGGGGTAGCGGGGGACCAAGAGACCCAGTACTTC
CDR3: CASSPGVAGDQETQYF

J: TRBJ2-2
V: TRBV11-2
size: -
D: TRBD2
DNA: TGTGCCAGCAGCTTGAGCGGGGGGTCCGGGGAGCTGTTTTTT
CDR3: CASSLSGGSGELFF

J: TRBJ2-3
V: TRBV7-9
size: few
D: -
DNA: TGTGCCAGCAGCTTGCTAGGAACAGATACGCAGTATTTT
CDR3: CASSLLGTDTQYF

J: TRBJ1-4
V: TRBV11-3
size: once
D: TRBD1
DNA: TGTGCCAGCAGCCCCAGGACAGGGGATGTTGAAAAACTGTTTTTT
CDR3: CASSPRTGDVEKLFF

J: TRBJ2-5
V: TRBV19
size: few
D: -
DNA: TGTGCCAGTCCCGTCCTAGCGAAAGAGACCCAGTACTTC
CDR3: CASPVLAKETQYF

J: TRBJ2-3
V: TRBV7-9
size: -
D: -
DNA: TGTGCCAGCAGCTTATTGGAGGATACGCAGTATTTT
CDR3: CASSLLEDTQYF

J: TRBJ2-1
V: TRBV29-1
size: -
D: -
DNA: TGCAGCGTTGCCTTTAGGCGGGGACAGACCAATGAGCAGTTCTTC
CDR3: CSVAFRRGQTNEQFF

J: TRBJ2-7
V: TRBV19
size: -
D: -
DNA: TGTGCCAGTAGCGCCGGGACATTCTCCTACGAGCAGTACTTC
CDR3: CASSAGTFSYEQYF

J: TRBJ2-1
V: TRBV9
size: -
D: -
DNA: TGTGCCAGCAGCTCCCACGGGGGAGGGGGGGGTGAGCAGTTCTTC
CDR3: CASSSHGGGGGEQFF

J: TRBJ2-6
V: TRBV5-1
size: -
D: -
DNA: TGCGCCAGCAGCTTGTTGGTCTCTGGGGCCAACGTCCTGACTTTC
CDR3: CASSLLVSGANVLTF

J: TRBJ1-5
V: TRBV18
size: -
D: TRBD1
DNA: TGTGCCAGCTCACCACCGAGGACAGGGGGTAATCAGCCCCAGCATTTT
CDR3: CASSPPRTGGNQPQHF

J: TRBJ1-1
V: TRBV5-6
size: -
D: -
DNA: TGTGCCAGCAGCTTCGGGTGGGGCACTGAAGCTTTCTTT
CDR3: CASSFGWGTEAFF

J: TRBJ1-1
V: TRBV6-1
size: -
D: -
DNA: TGTGCCAGCAGGAGGACATGGGCTTTCTTT
CDR3: CASRRTWAFF

J: TRBJ2-1
V: TRBV10-3
size: few
D: -
DNA: TGTGCCATCAATTCGGGGTTGAAAACAGGGTTATACAATGAGCAGTTCTTC
CDR3: CAINSGLKTGLYNEQFF

J: TRBJ1-1
V: TRBV7-9
size: few
D: -
DNA: TGTGCCAGCAGCTTGGCGGGTCTGGGCACTGAAGCTTTCTTT
CDR3: CASSLAGLGTEAFF

J: TRBJ2-3
V: TRBV7-6
size: few
D: TRBD2
DNA: TGTGCCAGCAGCTTTAGCGGGGGGTCGGATACGCAGTATTTT
CDR3: CASSFSGGSDTQYF

J: TRBJ1-5
V: TRBV30
size: -
D: TRBD1
DNA: TGTGCCTGGAGTGTACAGGGGAATCAGCCCCAGCATTTT
CDR3: CAWSVQGNQPQHF

J: TRBJ1-3
V: TRBV6-5
size: -
D: -
DNA: TGTGCCAGCAGTACTGGGGTTAGCTCTGGAAACACCATATATTTT
CDR3: CASSTGVSSGNTIYF